The 2 T cell receptor beta chains reported below all come from one sample, sequenced in a study of blood T cell repertoires in COVID-19 (dated by TCRdb to the early 2020s). Libraries came from the immunoSEQ multiplex PCR assay. Sourced from immuneACCESS, this table was stored by TCRdb with only in-frame sequences that have V and J called. A share of the clones is absent; for the studies checked, an unresolved V gene accounts for under half, and the remainder has no known explanation. Present in this sample are around 170,000 clones, 80% to 90% of which were seen just once. About an eighth of the sample rests with the top ten. Specimen: peripheral blood. These receptors originate from a man between 25 and 39 years old with active or convalescent COVID-19.

This clone was detected only once. This chain joins TRBV15 and TRBJ2-2, with 10 bases lining up with TRBD1. Germline lookup yields CDR1 LNHNV and CDR2 YYDKDF (reference sequence). The trim removed 6 bases at V and 0 bases at J, leaving 4 bases unmatched. The length of the CDR3 is 16 residues. The CDR3 sequence: CATSSTGGTNTGELFF. The CDR3 DNA sequence: TGTGCCACCAGTTCGACAGGGGGCACGAACACCGGGGAGCTGTTTTTT.

This clone was counted between two and nine times. This rearrangement joins TRBV5-1 to TRBJ2-5, with a possible D match to TRBD1 (5 bases). This CDR3 is built from 15 residues. Trimming took 0 bases from V and 2 from J, leaving 11 bases between them. Germline CDR1 SGHRS, CDR2 YFSETQ. The chain's CDR3 is CASSLVLGEQETQYF. CDR3 bases: TGCGCCAGCAGCTTGGTTTTAGGGGAACAAGAGACCCAGTACTTC.